This record looks at one T cell receptor beta chain sequence and its context. Its target is not known. These data belong to a study of T cells in Graves' hyperthyroidism and ophthalmopathy. General observations from the study: Among clonotypes expanded in thyroid above 0.001, most were also found in blood.

CDR1 and CDR2 from the germline V gene are LNHDA and SQIVND (reference sequence). The CDR3 consists of 14 residues. V lost 3 bases and J lost 4; bases outside the gene matches: 3. Amplified TCR beta CDR3 regions derived from RNA transcripts. HTBI primers drove first-round RT-PCR of the TCR CDR3. TCRdb redid the calling of the multiplex PCR reads with MiXCR, one entry per CDR3 protein. The sample lists roughly 580,000 distinct CDR3 sequences, around 45% occurring once. Clinical symptoms, serum thyroxine and TRAb, thyroid ultrasound and orbital computed tomography were used for the diagnoses. The rearrangement links TRBV19 to TRBJ2-7; 10 bases map to TRBD2. The sequenced sample consisted of peripheral blood or thyroid tissue (not recorded which). The receptor was derived from a woman in her late teens or twenties with Graves' hyperthyroidism. CDR3 residues: CASSIKREGYEQYF. Here the CDR3 DNA reads TGTGCCAGTAGTATCAAGCGGGAGGGTTACGAGCAGTACTTC.